This T cell receptor beta chain was sequenced for a study of cytomegalovirus exposure and HLA in healthy donors. This clone has only a few counts. The study ran its PCR with 60 Vbeta and 13 Jbeta primers. The protocol was immunoSEQ multiplex PCR, while the TCRdb copy is restricted to in-frame clones and leaves out a portion. This repertoire shows approximately 150,000 clones, around 79% found once; its top ten account for 5% to 6.5%. Healthy bone marrow donors supplied every sample. When sampled, the donors appeared nominally healthy, though they likely had unrecorded immune exposures. The clonotype originates from a young man in good health and CMV-seropositive. Material: PBMCs.

As DNA, the CDR3 is TGTGCCAGCAGCCCGGGACTATACTACGAGCAGTACTTC. As protein: CASSPGLYYEQYF. The chain is built from TRBV5-8 and TRBJ2-7; 7 bases agree with TRBD2. The germline CDR1 and CDR2 sequences are SGHTS and YDEGEE. The trim removed 4 bases at V and 3 bases at J, leaving 4 bases unmatched. This CDR3 region has 13 residues.